Presented here are 27 T cell receptor beta chains from one specimen sequenced in a study of shared clonotypes between healthy human individuals. Naive CD8 populations comprised CD45RO-negative cells positively selected for CCR7, excluding terminally differentiated effector memory CD45RA+ cells. Only in-frame clones appear in the TCRdb table, and some are missing; sequencing was by immunoSEQ multiplex PCR. The sample has roughly 2 million clones; just under 95% are singletons. Sequenced sample: naive CD8+ T cells sorted from blood. These receptor sequences come from a man younger than 35 in good health.

V usage is TRBV30 and J usage is TRBJ1-3, with D maybe TRBD1 (6 bases). This CDR3 has 14 residues. Germline V gene data show CDR1 as GTSNPN and CDR2 as SVGIG (reference sequence). V was shortened by 0 bases and J by 8 bases, with 14 bases between the two germline ends. DNA for the CDR3: TGTGCCTGGAGTGTACAGCAGGGGCTAGACACCATATATTTT. Its translation is CAWSVQQGLDTIYF.

The chain links TRBV29-1 to TRBJ2-7; D is uncertain. V shed 4 bases and J shed 4 bases, with 8 bases lying between them. The CDR3 consists of 11 residues. Germline loops: CDR1 SQVTM, CDR2 ANQGSEA. The CDR3 region has the DNA TGCAGCGTTGTGAACGATTACGAGCAGTACTTC. Its protein is CSVVNDYEQYF.

The CDR3: CASSVPRLVILDNEQFF. CDR3 in DNA: TGCGCCAGCAGCGTGCCACGGTTAGTGATTTTGGACAATGAGCAGTTCTTC. The chain has TRBV5-1 and TRBJ2-1, with D hard to call. The CDR3 length is 17 residues. Per germline, CDR1 SGHRS and CDR2 YFSETQ. The V gene lost 4 bases and the J gene lost 5 bases, with 22 bases spanning the gap.

This clone occurred a few times. This chain links TRBV5-4 with TRBJ2-7; tentatively, D is TRBD2 (5 bases). V was shortened by 0 bases and J by 0 bases, with 13 bases between the two germline ends. CDR1 SGHNT and CDR2 YYREEE come from the germline V gene (reference sequence). This CDR3 comprises 16 residues. DNA of the CDR3: TGTGCCAGCAGCTTGGATGCGGGCTCTAGCTCCTACGAGCAGTACTTC. Amino acids: CASSLDAGSSSYEQYF.

CDR3 sequence (DNA): TGTGCCAGCAGTGAAGGCTTAGTTATGAACACTGAAGCTTTCTTT. Its translation is CASSEGLVMNTEAFF. This rearrangement joins TRBV6-1 to TRBJ1-1; no clear D gene. This CDR3 contains 15 residues. The germline gives CDR1 MNHNS, CDR2 SASEGT. Trimming removed 1 base at V and 0 bases at J, with 9 bases between.

The chain employs TRBV7-9 and TRBJ1-2; D not certain. The CDR3 sequence is 13 residues long. The germline gives CDR1 SEHNR, CDR2 FQNEAQ (reference sequence). Trimming stripped 1 base from V and 6 bases from J, with 9 bases between. The CDR3: CASSLERYNGYTF. The CDR3 nucleotides are TGTGCCAGCAGCTTAGAAAGGTATAATGGCTACACCTTC.

J is TRBJ2-5 and V is TRBV15; D may match TRBD1 or TRBD2 (5 bases each). The V gene lost 5 bases and the J gene lost 2 bases, with 9 bases spanning the gap. Germline CDR1 and CDR2: LNHNV and YYDKDF (reference sequence). This CDR3 has 13 residues. The CDR3 is CATSQRGQETQYF. CDR3 in DNA: TGTGCCACCAGCCAGAGGGGTCAAGAGACCCAGTACTTC.

CDR3 nucleotide sequence: TGTGCCAGCAGTGAGGGGTACGGGACTAGCGGTACGGGGGTGCAGTACTTC. Encoded protein: CASSEGYGTSGTGVQYF. The V gene is TRBV2, the J gene TRBJ2-7, with 11 bases lining up with TRBD2. Germline CDR1 and CDR2: SNHLY and FYNNEI. The CDR3 runs 17 residues. The J segment lost 9 bases and the V segment lost 3 bases, leaving 16 bases of the junction unmatched.

The chain recombines TRBV10-3 with TRBJ2-1, with 9 nucleotides matching TRBD1. Germline-derived CDR1 and CDR2 are ENHRY and SYGVKD. This CDR3 has 16 amino acids. The J segment lost 2 bases and the V segment lost 3 bases, leaving 5 bases of the junction unmatched. The CDR3 sequence is CAISDQDRGAYNEQFF. The CDR3 bases are TGTGCCATCAGTGACCAAGACAGGGGGGCCTACAATGAGCAGTTCTTC.

This chain links TRBV27 with TRBJ1-2; TRBD1 aligns across 10 bases. CDR3 length: 12 amino acids. V shed 6 bases and J 6 bases; nucleotides not matched to a gene: 1. The germline V gene has CDR1 MNHEY and CDR2 SMNVEV (reference sequence). The CDR3 DNA follows: TGTGCCAGCAGCGGGACAGGGGATGGCTACACCTTC. Translating gives CASSGTGDGYTF.

V is TRBV11-2 and J is TRBJ1-1; 7 bases are a match to TRBD1. Germline CDR1 and CDR2: SGHAT and FQNNGV. J lost 1 base, V lost 3 bases, and 5 bases had no gene match. The CDR3 loop spans 15 amino acids. CDR3 sequence (DNA): TGTGCCAGCAGCTTCCCGACAGGGAGGAACACTGAAGCTTTCTTT. It codes for CASSFPTGRNTEAFF.

The rearrangement links TRBV5-1 to TRBJ2-4, with D perhaps TRBD1 or TRBD2 (5 bases each). The CDR3 has 14 residues. CDR1 SGHRS and CDR2 YFSETQ come from the germline V gene. V gave up 2 bases and J gave up 4 bases, with 10 bases separating them. CDR3 sequence: CASSFPGPKNIQYF. The CDR3, as DNA: TGCGCCAGCAGCTTCCCGGGACCAAAAAACATTCAGTACTTC.

J is TRBJ1-6 and V is TRBV7-6, with 9 bases aligning to TRBD1. Germline V gives CDR1 SGHVS, CDR2 FNYEAQ. The CDR3 sequence is 16 residues long. V shed 4 bases and J 9 bases; nucleotides not matched to a gene: 10. In DNA, the CDR3 is TGTGCCAGCAGCTCCATCGCGGGACAGGGAACTTCACCCCTCCACTTT. This translates into CASSSIAGQGTSPLHF.

This clone was recorded only once. V usage is TRBV4-2 and J usage is TRBJ2-2, with TRBD2 matching over 7 bases. Germline lookup yields CDR1 LGHNA and CDR2 YNFKEQ. The CDR3 is 16 residues long. After removal of 3 bases from V and 2 bases from J, the junction contained 6 bases not matched to a gene. The CDR3 region has the DNA TGTGCCAGCAGCCAGAGCAGCGGGGTTAACACCGGGGAGCTGTTTTTT. Translation gives CASSQSSGVNTGELFF.

V is TRBV2 and J is TRBJ2-1; 14 bases line up with TRBD2. Germline V gene data show CDR1 as SNHLY and CDR2 as FYNNEI. This CDR3 has 15 amino acids. J gave up 10 bases and V 6 bases, and 8 bases lay outside the gene matches. CDR3: CASRFGTSGSEEQFF. The CDR3 coding sequence is TGTGCCAGCAGATTTGGGACTAGCGGGAGTGAAGAGCAGTTCTTC. The full variable domain, in which reference TRBV2 and TRBJ2-1 provide the parts outside the CDR3, is EPEVTQTPSHQVTQMGQEVILRCVPISNHLYFYWYRQILGQKVEFLVSFYNNEISEKSEIFDDQFSVERPDGSNFTLKIRSTKLEDSAMYFCASRFGTSGSEEQFFGPGTRLTVL.

The chain recombines TRBV7-6 with TRBJ1-3; D is uncertain. Germline loops: CDR1 SGHVS, CDR2 FNYEAQ. V was cut by 5 bases and J by 0 bases, with 11 bases left in between. CDR3 size: 15 residues. In DNA form, the CDR3 reads TGTGCCAGCAGCGCTGACATCACCTCTGGAAACACCATATATTTT. It specifies CASSADITSGNTIYF. The variable domain in full, completed from reference TRBV7-6 and TRBJ1-3, reads GAGVSQSPRYKVTKRGQDVALRCDPISGHVSLYWYRQALGQGPEFLTYFNYEAQQDKSGLPNDRFSAERPEGSISTLTIQRTEQRDSAMYRCASSADITSGNTIYFGEGSWLTVV.

The gene calls are TRBV6-5 and TRBJ1-2; possible D gene TRBD1, 6 bases. V dropped 6 bases and J dropped 5 bases, with 19 bases sitting between them. Germline V gene data show CDR1 as MNHEY and CDR2 as SVGAGI. There are 15 residues in the CDR3. The DNA for the CDR3 is TGTGCCAGCAGAGTAAGGGGGGGAGTCTCTTATGGCTACACCTTC. Translation gives CASRVRGGVSYGYTF.

The chain combines TRBV4-1 with TRBJ1-5; 10 bases fit TRBD1. This CDR3 is built from 16 residues. Germline loops: CDR1 MGHRA, CDR2 YSYEKL. Losses at the gene ends were 3 bases for V and 2 bases for J; bases not matched to a gene: 4. CDR3 nucleotides: TGCGCCAGCAGCCATCGACAGGGGGCAGGCAATCAGCCCCAGCATTTT. The encoded protein is CASSHRQGAGNQPQHF.

The chain combines TRBV7-2 with TRBJ2-1, with D perhaps TRBD2 (6 bases). The CDR3 covers 16 residues. Deletions cut 3 bases from V and 0 bases from J, with 12 bases between. Germline V gives CDR1 SGHTA, CDR2 FQGNSA. The CDR3 nucleotides are TGTGCCAGCAGCTTCTCCGGCGGGGTCTCCTACAATGAGCAGTTCTTC. This translates into CASSFSGGVSYNEQFF.

This clone was found once. Different DNA sequences within this sample yield the same CDR3. This rearrangement joins TRBV27 to TRBJ2-3, with TRBD2 identical over 7 bases. The length of the CDR3 is 15 residues. Losses at the gene ends were 4 bases for V and 0 bases for J; bases not matched to a gene: 4. Germline CDR1 and CDR2: MNHEY and SMNVEV (reference sequence). CDR3 coding DNA: TGTGCCAGCAGTTCCGGGACTACAAGCACAGATACGCAGTATTTT. Its translation: CASSSGTTSTDTQYF.

The V call is TRBV19, the J call TRBJ1-5, with D maybe TRBD1 (5 bases). Germline CDR1 and CDR2: LNHDA and SQIVND (reference sequence). V gave up 7 bases and J gave up 0 bases, with 13 bases separating them. The CDR3 sequence is 15 residues long. CDR3 nucleotide sequence: TGTGCCAGTACAGAATATGACAGTAGCAATCAGCCCCAGCATTTT. It specifies CASTEYDSSNQPQHF. The whole variable domain, remainder taken from reference TRBV19 and TRBJ1-5, is DGGITQSPKYLFRKEGQNVTLSCEQNLNHDAMYWYRQDPGQGLRLIYYSQIVNDFQKGDIAEGYSVSREKKESFPLTVTSAQKNPTAFYLCASTEYDSSNQPQHFGDGTRLSIL.

CDR3 in amino acids: CASSSEAFPPNYGYTF. CDR3 nucleotide sequence: TGTGCCAGCAGCTCCGAAGCCTTCCCTCCTAACTATGGCTACACCTTC. This sequence joins TRBV5-5 and TRBJ1-2; D gene unclear. With 3 bases removed from V and 0 bases from J, the gap between germline ends came to 15 bases. CDR1 is SGHKS, CDR2 YYEKEE, per germline (reference sequence). The CDR3 runs to 16 residues.

This clone appeared once. The gene calls are TRBV28 and TRBJ2-1; D not certain. The V gene lost 6 bases and the J gene lost 0 bases, with 15 bases spanning the gap. The germline gives CDR1 MDHEN, CDR2 SYDVKM. This CDR3 has 16 amino acids. CDR3 sequence (DNA): TGTGCCAGCAGCTCGTTGACGGAGAGCTCCTACAATGAGCAGTTCTTC. Translation gives CASSSLTESSYNEQFF. Filled out from reference TRBV28 and TRBJ2-1, the complete variable domain reads DVKVTQSSRYLVKRTGEKVFLECVQDMDHENMFWYRQDPGLGLRLIYFSYDVKMKEKGDIPEGYSVSREKKERFSLILESASTNQTSMYLCASSSLTESSYNEQFFGPGTRLTVL.

The chain has TRBV10-3 and TRBJ1-1; 10 bases map to TRBD1. Germline V gene sequence: CDR1 ENHRY, CDR2 SYGVKD. The V segment lost 1 base and the J segment 1 base; nucleotides outside the gene matches: 0. The CDR3 consists of 15 residues. CDR3 amino acids: CAISEWTGGNTEAFF. CDR3 DNA: TGTGCCATCAGTGAGTGGACAGGGGGGAACACTGAAGCTTTCTTT.

The chain links TRBV11-2 to TRBJ1-4; D possibly corresponds to TRBD1 (5 bases). V lost 5 bases and J lost 4, with 20 bases in between. The germline gives CDR1 SGHAT, CDR2 FQNNGV. This CDR3 is 17 amino acids long. CDR3 loop: CASSPPLGAMNNEKLFF. The CDR3 nucleotides read TGTGCCAGCAGCCCCCCCCTCGGGGCAATGAATAATGAAAAACTGTTTTTT.

The genes are TRBV29-1 and TRBJ1-2, with 8 bases identical to TRBD1. The CDR3 is 14 amino acids. Germline V gene lookup returns CDR1 SQVTM and CDR2 ANQGSEA. J was trimmed by 6 bases and V by 3 bases; bases with no gene match: 9. The CDR3 region has the DNA TGCAGCGTTGATAGACAGGGGACCGGAGATGGCTACACCTTC. Translation gives CSVDRQGTGDGYTF.

This clone has a single count. This same CDR3 is encoded by further DNA sequences in the sample. The chain employs TRBV7-9 and TRBJ1-2; a weak D match, TRBD1 (5 bases). The V and J ends lost 4 bases and 6 bases respectively, with 9 bases between them. This CDR3 spans 12 amino acids. Germline V gene sequence: CDR1 SEHNR, CDR2 FQNEAQ (reference sequence). For the CDR3, the DNA is TGTGCCAGCAGCTCTGGGGGGGATGGCTACACCTTC. Protein: CASSSGGDGYTF. The variable domain in full, completed from reference TRBV7-9 and TRBJ1-2, reads DTGVSQNPRHKITKRGQNVTFRCDPISEHNRLYWYRQTLGQGPEFLTYFQNEAQLEKSRLLSDRFSAERPKGSFSTLEIQRTEQGDSAMYLCASSSGGDGYTFGSGTRLTVV.